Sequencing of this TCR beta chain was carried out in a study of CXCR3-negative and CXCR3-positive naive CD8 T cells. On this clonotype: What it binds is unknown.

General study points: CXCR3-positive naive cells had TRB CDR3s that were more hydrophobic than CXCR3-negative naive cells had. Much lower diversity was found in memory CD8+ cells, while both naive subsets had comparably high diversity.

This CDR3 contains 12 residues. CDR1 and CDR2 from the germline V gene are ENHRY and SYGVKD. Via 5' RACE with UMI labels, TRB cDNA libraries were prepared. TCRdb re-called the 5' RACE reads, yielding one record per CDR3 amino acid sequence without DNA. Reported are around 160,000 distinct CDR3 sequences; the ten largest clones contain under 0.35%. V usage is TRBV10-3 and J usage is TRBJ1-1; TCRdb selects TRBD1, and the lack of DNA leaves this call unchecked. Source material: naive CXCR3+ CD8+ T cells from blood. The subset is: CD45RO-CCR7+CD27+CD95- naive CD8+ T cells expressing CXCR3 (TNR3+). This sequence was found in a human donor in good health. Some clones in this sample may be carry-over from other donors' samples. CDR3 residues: CAIRTGNTEAFF.